The 20 T cell receptor beta chains presented below share a single source sample, sequenced in a study of blood T cell repertoires in COVID-19. Sequencing used immunoSEQ multiplex PCR; TCRdb keeps in-frame clones, though not all of them. The sample includes about 49,000 clones, more than 85% of them seen just once. Specimen: peripheral blood. The receptors derive from a man aged 35 to 55 with active COVID-19.

This clone was observed a single time. This chain uses TRBV5-4 with TRBJ2-3; D is ambiguous. This CDR3 comprises 15 residues. Deletions cut 4 bases from V and 1 base from J, with 13 bases between. Germline V gene lookup returns CDR1 SGHNT and CDR2 YYREEE (reference sequence). In nucleotides, the CDR3 is TGTGCCAGCAGCCTTGACCCCGGAGGCACAGATACGCAGTATTTT. Amino acid sequence: CASSLDPGGTDTQYF.

The V call is TRBV28, the J call TRBJ1-1; D is ambiguous. Looked up from germline, CDR1 is MDHEN and CDR2 is SYDVKM. V was shortened by 0 bases and J by 1 base, with 6 bases between the two germline ends. CDR3 length: 14 residues. This CDR3 reads CASSLWERNTEAFF. The DNA of the CDR3 is TGTGCCAGCAGTTTATGGGAGAGGAACACTGAAGCTTTCTTT.

Turning to this clone: One end of the junction varies from germline; a read error may be responsible. This chain connects TRBV20-1 to TRBJ2-5; D remains unclear. The CDR3 has 11 amino acids. Germline loops: CDR1 DFQATT, CDR2 SNEGSKA (reference sequence). CDR3 nucleotide sequence: TGCAGTGCCAACCACCAGGAGACCCAGTACTTC. Amino acids: CSANHQETQYF.

The chain is built from TRBV27 and TRBJ2-7; 9 nucleotides match TRBD2. This CDR3 spans 13 amino acids. Germline-derived CDR1 and CDR2 are MNHEY and SMNVEV (reference sequence). Trimming removed 7 bases from V and 6 bases from J; junction bases left unmatched: 7. CDR3 nucleotide sequence: TGTGCCAGCACCGGACTAGCGAGAGGCGAGCAGTACTTC. Translation: CASTGLARGEQYF.

The chain joins TRBV3-1 (or the pseudogene TRBV3-2) to TRBJ1-3, with D unresolved. V lost 4 bases to trimming and J lost 0 bases, with 7 bases between them. Germline V gene data show CDR1 as LGHDT and CDR2 as YNNKEL (reference sequence). This CDR3 has 14 residues. The CDR3 loop reads CASSPDNSGNTIYF. DNA for the CDR3: TGTGCCAGCAGCCCCGACAACTCTGGAAACACCATATATTTT.

The V and J genes are TRBV6-6 and TRBJ1-5, with 8 bases lining up with TRBD1. Germline V gives CDR1 MNHNY, CDR2 SVGAGI (reference sequence). The CDR3 contains 13 residues. V gave up 5 bases and J gave up 8 bases; unmatched junction bases: 5. For the CDR3, the DNA is TGTGCCAGCAGTCGACAGGGGCGGGAGCCCCAGCATTTT. Protein: CASSRQGREPQHF.

The gene calls are TRBV6-2 or TRBV6-3 and TRBJ1-6; 7 positions agree with TRBD1. This CDR3 comprises 15 residues. Trimming cost V 5 bases and J 9 bases; bases outside gene matches: 10. Per the germline V gene, CDR1 is MNHEY and CDR2 is SVGEGT. The CDR3 bases are TGTGCCAGCAGTGGGCGTACAGGGGTTGCTTCACCCCTCCACTTT. Translated, it gives CASSGRTGVASPLHF.

The DNA of the CDR3 is TGTGCCAGCAGCCAGGGACAGGGGAATTCACCCCTCCACTTT. Protein sequence: CASSQGQGNSPLHF. J is TRBJ1-6 and V is TRBV7-9, with 10 bases fitting TRBD1. Germline V gene data show CDR1 as SEHNR and CDR2 as FQNEAQ (reference sequence). This CDR3 contains 14 residues. Losses at the gene ends were 5 bases for V and 7 bases for J; bases not matched to a gene: 2.

The genes are TRBV11-2 and TRBJ1-1; no clear D gene. Germline CDR1 is SGHAT and CDR2 is FQNNGV. This CDR3 contains 13 residues. V gave up 1 base and J gave up 1 base, with 4 bases separating them. The CDR3 is CASSLVQNTEAFF. The CDR3 DNA sequence: TGTGCCAGCAGCTTAGTCCAGAACACTGAAGCTTTCTTT.

The chain combines TRBV7-8 with TRBJ2-1; tentatively, D is TRBD1 (5 bases). V lost 0 bases to trimming and J lost 10 bases, with 7 bases between them. The CDR3 runs 12 residues. Germline assignment: CDR1 SGHVS and CDR2 FQNEAQ. The CDR3 DNA sequence: TGTGCCAGCAGCTTAGCCTGGGGCGAGCAGTTCTTC. It encodes CASSLAWGEQFF.

The chain joins TRBV9 to TRBJ2-2; 14 bases are a match to TRBD2. The CDR3 covers 17 residues. CDR1 is SGDLS and CDR2 is YYNGEE in the germline V gene. V lost 2 bases to trimming and J lost 2 bases; unmatched junction nucleotides: 2. DNA for the CDR3: TGTGCCAGCAGCGTCGGACTAGCGGGAGGAAACACCGGGGAGCTGTTTTTT. Its translation: CASSVGLAGGNTGELFF.

The chain has TRBV24-1 and TRBJ2-1; the D gene is possibly TRBD1 (6 bases). The CDR3 is 15 residues long. Germline-derived CDR1 and CDR2 are KGHDR and SFDVKD. Trimming removed 3 bases at V and 4 bases at J, with 12 bases between. The CDR3 here is CATSDQGLLYNEQFF. CDR3 sequence (DNA): TGTGCCACCAGTGATCAGGGGCTTCTTTACAATGAGCAGTTCTTC.

By share, this clone ranks as medium-sized (0.01 to 0.1%). This chain connects TRBV7-2 to TRBJ2-7, with TRBD1 identical over 9 bases. The CDR3 covers 15 residues. Germline CDR1 SGHTA, CDR2 FQGNSA. With V trimmed by 4 bases and J by 5 bases, 9 bases remained unmatched. In DNA, the CDR3 is TGTGCCAGCAGCTGGGGACAGGGTACTATGGACGAGCAGTACTTC. Residues: CASSWGQGTMDEQYF.

V and J are TRBV2 and TRBJ1-2, with D possibly matching TRBD1 (6 bases). There are 12 residues in the CDR3. Trimming removed 7 bases from V and 4 bases from J, with 10 bases in between. Germline CDR1 SNHLY, CDR2 FYNNEI. The CDR3 is CASNRAGYGYTF. In nucleotides, the CDR3 is TGTGCCAGCAACAGGGCAGGCTATGGCTACACCTTC.

The chain employs TRBV6-4 and TRBJ2-3; TRBD2 is a possible D gene (6 bases). The CDR3 covers 14 residues. The V and J ends lost 6 bases and 2 bases respectively, with 12 bases between them. Germline V gives CDR1 MRHNA, CDR2 SNTAGT. The CDR3 reads CASREGTHTDTQYF. CDR3 DNA sequence: TGTGCCAGCAGGGAAGGGACTCACACAGATACGCAGTATTTT.

The chain carries TRBV7-3 and TRBJ2-1; 14 nucleotides match TRBD2. The V and J ends lost 2 bases and 12 bases, in that order; junction bases with no gene match: 6. The CDR3 runs to 15 residues. Germline assignment: CDR1 SGHTA and CDR2 FQGTGA. The DNA for the CDR3 is TGTGCCAGCAGCTTAGTGGGACTAGCGGGAGAGGCGCAGTTCTTC. This gives the protein CASSLVGLAGEAQFF.

The genes are TRBV4-1 and TRBJ2-1; TRBD2 is a possible D gene (6 bases). V lost 0 bases, J lost 5 bases, and 20 bases lay in between. The CDR3 loop spans 18 amino acids. Germline V CDR1 and CDR2: MGHRA, YSYEKL. CDR3 nucleotides: TGCGCCAGCAGCCAAGATCTCACGACTAGAAGTCTGAACAATGAGCAGTTCTTC. It codes for CASSQDLTTRSLNNEQFF.

The genes are TRBV11-2 and TRBJ2-7, with D tentatively TRBD2 (6 bases). This CDR3 has 14 residues. V shed 5 bases and J shed 6 bases, with 17 bases lying between them. Germline CDR1 reads SGHAT; CDR2 reads FQNNGV. The CDR3 sequence is CASSPYLDYSEQYF. The CDR3 nucleotides are TGTGCCAGCAGCCCCTATCTGGACTATAGCGAGCAGTACTTC.

The chain links TRBV30 to TRBJ2-3, with 8 bases lining up with TRBD2. The ends lost 0 bases at V and 3 bases at J; junction bases unmatched: 5. The germline V gene has CDR1 GTSNPN and CDR2 SVGIG (reference sequence). The CDR3 is made up of 15 amino acids. Written as DNA, the CDR3 is TGTGCCTGGAGTGTAGGCGGGAGGTTGACAGATACGCAGTATTTT. It specifies CAWSVGGRLTDTQYF.

The genes are TRBV6-6 and TRBJ2-7; 9 bases line up with TRBD2. CDR3 length equals 14 residues. The V gene's germline CDR1 is MNHNY and CDR2 SVGAGI (reference sequence). V shed 7 bases, J shed 1 base, and the junction held 5 bases outside the gene matches. In DNA, the CDR3 is TGTGCCAGCACCCTTAGCGGGAGTTCCTACGAGCAGTACTTC. As protein: CASTLSGSSYEQYF.